This T cell receptor (beta chain) was obtained from a study of blood T cell repertoires in COVID-19 (TCRdb year 2020). As for the study more broadly: The collaborator samples originated in the United States, Italy and Spain and spanned the acute and convalescent phases of COVID-19. The material from the prospective study consisted of cDNA or gDNA derived from T cells, B-cell-depleted T cells, or PBMCs. Deeply sampled blood TCRbeta repertoires from subjects exposed to, actively infected with, or recovered from COVID-19 were included in the dataset. The repertoires were made available in a free public database intended to serve as a resource for research on the immune response to SARS-CoV-2. Samples came from the ongoing ImmuneRACE study (first 160 participants) plus 1,254 subjects from 6 global collaborators. The sample metadata nearly always contained a de-identified subject ID, COVID-19 status, age in years and sex. Where available, HLA class I and class II types were obtained from metadata supplied by the sample provider rather than from assay-based typing. The paper's findings and limits, for the study overall: The quantity of clinical and demographic metadata differed by source and by participant and was supplied without curation.

The immunoSEQ Assay, a bias-controlled multiplex PCR, was used to amplify TCRbeta CDR3 regions from genomic DNA. Per the original workflow: The number of nucleated cells in each sample was estimated by amplification of reference gene primers within the assay. To quantify the absolute abundance of each unique TCRbeta CDR3 rearrangement, sequence reads were collapsed and filtered. For each sample, productive Simpson clonality was calculated as the square root of Simpson's diversity index over productive rearrangements. This immuneACCESS table, as held by TCRdb, lists in-frame sequences with V and J called but not all clones. Of the missing ones, under half trace to an unresolved V gene in checked studies; the others have no known cause. V, J and clone size are taken as reported in that table, and D and trimming were inferred from the DNA itself. Present in this sample are around 230,000 clones, about 81% of which were seen just once. The ten largest account for around a tenth of the sample.

In the prospective study, participants were roughly 18 to 100 years old, resided in about 25 geographic areas of the United States, and were enrolled through a virtual design. To assign participants to cohorts, the prospective study relied on clinical history that participants themselves reported in a screening survey and a study questionnaire. Recovered participants in ImmuneRACE Cohort 3 were defined as having two consecutive negative NP/OP PCR tests, clearance from a healthcare professional, or resolution of symptoms. In the prospective study, whole blood, serum and a nasopharyngeal or oropharyngeal swab were collected from each participant by mobile phlebotomists. Participants in the prospective study had the option to provide additional blood draws and questionnaires over a 2-month period. Prospective study blood samples were shipped either frozen or at room temperature before DNA extraction.

V drops 0 bases and J drops 5 bases, leaving 14 bases in between. The CDR3 starts with the cysteine, ends with the phenylalanine, and has 15 residues. The retained sequence is limited to the CDR3, 45 bases, with the frame set at the first base. This clone showed up many times. Its antigen is still unknown. The input lacks base qualities; no much larger clone sits a single base away. The chain links TRBV23-1 with TRBJ2-7, with the D gene not confidently named. TRBV23-1 is flagged as an ORF with uncertain function. The sample was PBMCs or T cells enriched from blood (not recorded which). The sequence derives from a man in his forties who had recovered from COVID-19. This receptor carries the CDR3 CASSQSRSVLHEQYF. The nucleotides read TGCGCCAGCAGTCAATCGAGATCGGTGCTCCACGAGCAGTACTTC.